This T cell receptor (beta chain) was obtained from a study of shared clonotypes between healthy human individuals. Background on the study: A donor's plate count was three for CD4 naive and three for CD4 memory; CD8 naive had two and CD8 memory one.

Study-wide points: Only blood samples were collected, and tissue repertoires likely differ. Shared clonotypes across all four donors exceeded non-shared ones in generation probability.

Cells designated naive CD8 were CD45RO-negative and were positively selected for CCR7, with terminally differentiated effector memory CD45RA+ cells excluded. The donor population consisted of healthy HIV-negative adults with no recent acute infections or vaccinations. V was trimmed by 0 bases and J by 7 bases, leaving 11 bases between them. CDR1 is SGHRS and CDR2 is YFSETQ in the germline V gene. The length of the CDR3 is 14 residues. This clone was seen more than once but under ten times. The target antigen is unknown. Here immunoSEQ multiplex PCR was the method, and the copy in TCRdb shows in-frame clones only, minus some. Among some 740,000 clones listed, 80% to 95% were seen once.

The sequenced sample consisted of naive CD8+ T cells sorted from blood. The rearrangement joins TRBV5-1 to TRBJ1-5; maybe TRBD1 (6 bases). The source is a man younger than 45 in good health. The CDR3 is CASSLVGGGQPQHF. The CDR3 bases are TGCGCCAGCAGCTTGGTCGGGGGCGGGCAGCCCCAGCATTTT.